The rows below give T cell receptor beta chains drawn from one sample of a study of blood T cells in healthy people across ages. TCRdb passed the 5' RACE reads through MiXCR, listing each CDR3 protein once. The sample contains roughly 640,000 distinct CDR3 sequences, about 30% of which appear only once. The sample consisted of blood. These receptor sequences come from a woman of 80 years or more in good health. CDR3s include the opening cysteine and the closing phenylalanine or tryptophan. A D gene is named only where the DNA matches it firmly. Size values are once, few and many counts, or a class for expanded clones, and some rows have none.

V gene	clone size	D gene	J gene	CDR3 protein	CDR3 DNA
TRBV6-1	few	-	TRBJ1-5	CASSDPSPNQPQHF	TGTGCCAGCAGTGATCCTAGCCCCAATCAGCCCCAGCATTTT
TRBV5-1	many	-	TRBJ2-7	CASSSQDRRHRGEQYF	TGCGCCAGCAGCTCACAAGACCGGAGGCACCGCGGGGAGCAGTACTTC
TRBV7-9	-	-	TRBJ2-1	CASSPRLGNAYNEQFF	TGTGCCAGCAGCCCACGACTAGGTAACGCCTACAATGAGCAGTTCTTC
TRBV19	-	-	TRBJ1-1	CATGTRATEAFF	TGTGCCACCGGGACCAGGGCCACTGAAGCTTTCTTT
TRBV11-3	few	TRBD1	TRBJ2-7	CASSTWGQGGEQYF	TGTGCCAGCAGCACGTGGGGACAGGGTGGTGAGCAGTACTTC
TRBV20-1	many	-	TRBJ2-5	CSAMGKLGGHYGETQYF	TGCAGTGCTATGGGGAAGCTGGGGGGCCATTATGGGGAAACCCAGTACTTC
TRBV27	many	-	TRBJ1-2	CASSPRTGRLVYTF	TGTGCCAGCAGTCCTAGAACAGGGAGGTTAGTCTACACCTTC
TRBV20-1	many	TRBD1	TRBJ2-4	CSAPTGTVGKNIQYF	TGCAGTGCCCCTACAGGGACAGTCGGCAAAAACATTCAGTACTTC
TRBV6-1	many	-	TRBJ1-2	CASSEAWTAVYGYTF	TGTGCCAGCAGTGAAGCCTGGACAGCGGTCTATGGCTACACCTTC
TRBV10-3	few	-	TRBJ1-1	CAIRNAGNYPGTEAFF	TGTGCCATCAGGAACGCCGGGAACTACCCCGGCACTGAAGCTTTCTTT
TRBV7-3	many	-	TRBJ2-1	CASSLIKGTSYNEQFF	TGTGCCAGCAGCTTAATCAAGGGGACCTCCTACAATGAGCAGTTCTTC
TRBV11-2	many	TRBD2	TRBJ2-3	CASSKGTSGASTDTQYF	TGTGCCAGCAGCAAAGGGACTAGCGGGGCTAGCACAGATACGCAGTATTTT
TRBV7-9	-	TRBD1	TRBJ1-2	CASSLEGQGVRGYTF	TGTGCCAGCAGCTTAGAGGGACAGGGGGTGAGAGGCTACACCTTC
TRBV11-2	many	-	TRBJ2-6	CASSLVARSGANVLTF	TGTGCCAGCAGCTTAGTAGCGCGCTCTGGGGCCAACGTCCTGACTTTC
TRBV28	many	-	TRBJ1-5	CASSLSGYGNQPQHF	TGTGCCAGCAGTTTATCGGGGTATGGCAATCAGCCCCAGCATTTT
TRBV29-1	many	-	TRBJ2-3	CSVDGQYTDTQYF	TGCAGCGTTGACGGACAGTACACAGATACGCAGTATTTT
TRBV3-1	few	-	TRBJ1-3	CASSQNRPARSGSTIYF	TGTGCCAGCAGCCAAAATAGGCCGGCCCGCTCTGGAAGCACCATATATTTT
TRBV5-4	few	-	TRBJ2-2	CASSLDSRTGELFF	TGTGCCAGCAGCTTGGACTCGCGGACCGGGGAGCTGTTTTTT
TRBV7-2	many	TRBD2	TRBJ2-7	CATRETSVSYEQYF	TGTGCCACCAGGGAGACTAGCGTTTCCTACGAGCAGTACTTC
TRBV20-1	many	TRBD2	TRBJ2-3	CSAREGAGGPDTQYF	TGCAGTGCTAGAGAGGGAGCGGGGGGACCAGATACGCAGTATTTT
TRBV4-1	many	-	TRBJ2-1	CASSQEMTASAHNEQFF	TGCGCCAGCAGCCAAGAGATGACGGCTAGCGCACACAATGAGCAGTTCTTC
TRBV7-8	-	TRBD1	TRBJ1-5	CASSSETGRFDQPQHF	TGTGCCAGCAGCTCGGAGACAGGGAGGTTCGATCAGCCCCAGCATTTT
TRBV2	many	-	TRBJ2-3	CATPSGLTTDTQYF	TGTGCCACCCCCAGCGGGTTAACCACAGATACGCAGTATTTT
TRBV10-3	-	-	TRBJ2-1	CAISESQGKNEQFF	TGTGCCATCAGTGAGTCTCAGGGTAAGAATGAGCAGTTCTTC
TRBV20-1	many	-	TRBJ2-5	CSASRDGRKETQYF	TGCAGTGCGAGCCGGGACGGGAGAAAAGAGACCCAGTACTTC
TRBV20-1	-	TRBD2	TRBJ2-1	CSAPVRGAGAHNEQFF	TGCAGTGCCCCAGTCCGGGGAGCGGGAGCTCACAATGAGCAGTTCTTC
TRBV7-6	many	-	TRBJ2-6	CASSINRAGANVLTF	TGTGCCAGCAGCATAAACAGGGCTGGGGCCAACGTCCTGACTTTC
TRBV6-1	many	TRBD1	TRBJ2-4	CASNRDPTGGNIQYF	TGTGCCAGCAACCGTGATCCGACAGGGGGAAACATTCAGTACTTC
TRBV19	-	TRBD2	TRBJ2-3	CASSMASGGALSTDTQYF	TGTGCCAGTAGTATGGCTAGCGGGGGGGCTCTTAGCACAGATACGCAGTATTTT
TRBV7-8	few	-	TRBJ2-3	CASSSPHDTQYF	TGTGCCAGCAGCTCCCCCCACGATACGCAGTATTTT
TRBV7-2	-	-	TRBJ1-5	CASSTPGEYSNQPQHF	TGTGCCAGCAGCACCCCAGGGGAATATAGCAATCAGCCCCAGCATTTT
TRBV10-3	many	-	TRBJ2-3	CAISESVSTQYF	TGTGCCATCAGTGAGTCGGTCAGTACGCAGTATTTT
TRBV7-2	many	-	TRBJ2-7	CASSLGSGVNYEQYF	TGTGCCAGCAGCTTAGGCTCGGGGGTGAACTACGAGCAGTACTTC
TRBV20-1	once	-	TRBJ2-1	CSASRGASYNERFF	TGCAGTGCTAGCCGGGGGGCCTCCTACAATGAGCGGTTCTTC
TRBV4-1	-	TRBD2	TRBJ2-7	CASSRSLAGGPINEQYF	TGCGCCAGCAGTCGATCGCTGGCGGGGGGGCCGATAAACGAGCAGTACTTC
TRBV7-9	many	-	TRBJ2-3	CASSLGRQLDTQYF	TGTGCCAGCAGCTTGGGGCGTCAGCTGGATACGCAGTATTTT
TRBV20-1	many	-	TRBJ2-7	CSARDPRQDYEQYF	TGCAGTGCTAGAGATCCCCGACAAGACTACGAGCAGTACTTC
TRBV5-1	-	-	TRBJ1-1	CASSLGLRDGTEAFF	TGCGCCAGCAGCTTGGGGTTGAGGGACGGCACTGAAGCTTTCTTT
TRBV7-6	-	-	TRBJ2-3	CASSLVGASDTQYF	TGTGCCAGCAGCTTAGTTGGAGCCTCGGATACGCAGTATTTT
TRBV6-5	few	-	TRBJ1-1	CASSVLRAGEAFF	TGTGCCAGCAGTGTTCTACGGGCCGGTGAAGCTTTCTTT
TRBV5-1	many	-	TRBJ2-7	CASSPTGTDYEQYF	TGCGCCAGCAGCCCTACGGGTACGGACTACGAGCAGTACTTC
TRBV29-1	-	-	TRBJ1-2	CSVEGTWGYTF	TGCAGCGTTGAGGGGACGTGGGGCTACACCTTC
TRBV4-3	-	-	TRBJ2-2	CASGQDSGTTGELFF	TGCGCCAGCGGCCAAGATTCTGGAACAACCGGGGAGCTGTTTTTT
TRBV7-2	many	-	TRBJ1-4	CASSLRTAGNEKLFF	TGTGCCAGCAGCCTACGGACGGCTGGGAATGAAAAACTGTTTTTT
TRBV20-1	-	TRBD2	TRBJ2-7	CSARTVLGGLAGVNDAYEQYF	TGCAGTGCTAGAACTGTCCTAGGTGGACTAGCGGGAGTAAATGACGCCTACGAGCAGTACTTC
TRBV6-1	many	-	TRBJ2-4	CASGHGRGQAKNIQYF	TGTGCCAGCGGGCATGGTAGGGGACAAGCCAAAAACATTCAGTACTTC
TRBV9	few	-	TRBJ2-2	CASSVGPPGTGELFF	TGTGCCAGCAGCGTAGGCCCTCCAGGCACCGGGGAGCTGTTTTTT
TRBV20-1	many	-	TRBJ1-5	CSAPGDVLGNQPQHF	TGCAGTGCACCTGGGGACGTTTTGGGCAATCAGCCCCAGCATTTT
TRBV20-1	-	TRBD1	TRBJ1-1	CSAPGQGNAEAFF	TGCAGTGCTCCGGGACAGGGCAACGCTGAAGCTTTCTTT
TRBV7-3	many	-	TRBJ1-1	CASSKDMNTEAFF	TGTGCCAGCTCCAAGGATATGAACACTGAAGCTTTCTTT
TRBV29-1	-	-	TRBJ1-3	CSVAGPGNTIYF	TGCAGCGTTGCAGGGCCCGGAAACACCATATATTTT
TRBV5-1	many	TRBD1	TRBJ1-1	CASSSTGLNTEAFF	TGTGCCAGCAGCTCGACAGGGCTGAACACTGAAGCTTTCTTT
TRBV7-9	-	-	TRBJ2-5	CASSSIGAGLETQYF	TGTGCCAGCAGCTCCATCGGTGCAGGGCTGGAGACCCAGTACTTC
TRBV7-2	few	-	TRBJ1-1	CASSPLRGSEAFF	TGTGCCAGCAGCCCCCTGAGGGGGTCTGAAGCTTTCTTT